Sequencing of this TCR beta chain was carried out in a study of blood T cell repertoires in COVID-19. Study overall: Specimens from acute and convalescent COVID-19 originated in the United States, Italy and Spain. T cells, B-cell-depleted T cells, or PBMCs supplied cDNA or gDNA.

Original methodology: Estimates of nucleated cell counts were drawn from the amplification of reference gene primers. Assay: immunoSEQ multiplex PCR; the TCRdb copy retains only in-frame clones and omits some. That table gives V, J and clone size, and the DNA gave D and trimming. The sample gives more than 200,000 clones, roughly 90% of which show up once; more than 1.5% is in the top ten. This clone has a single count. In germline, CDR1 is ENHRY, CDR2 SYGVKD. The CDR3 is made up of 15 amino acids. The V end lost 8 bases, the J end lost 0 bases, and 14 bases lay between the germline ends. What was sequenced was peripheral blood. The clonotype originates from an older man with acute or convalescent COVID-19. This chain joins TRBV10-3 and TRBJ2-1, with D perhaps TRBD2 (6 bases). CDR3 residues: CAIGGNSNSYNEQFF. CDR3 bases: TGTGCCATCGGCGGGAATTCTAACTCCTACAATGAGCAGTTCTTC.